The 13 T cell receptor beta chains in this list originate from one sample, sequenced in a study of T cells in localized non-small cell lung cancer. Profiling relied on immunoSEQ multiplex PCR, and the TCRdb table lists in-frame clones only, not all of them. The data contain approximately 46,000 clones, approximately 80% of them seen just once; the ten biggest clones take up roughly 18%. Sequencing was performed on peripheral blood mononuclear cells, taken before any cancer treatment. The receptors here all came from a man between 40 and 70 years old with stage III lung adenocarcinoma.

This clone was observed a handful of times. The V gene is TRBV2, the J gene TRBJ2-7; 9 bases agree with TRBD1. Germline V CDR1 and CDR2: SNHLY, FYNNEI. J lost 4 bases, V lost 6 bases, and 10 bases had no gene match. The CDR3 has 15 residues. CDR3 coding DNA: TGTGCCAGCAGCCCCTTACAGGGGGCGCCTTACGAGCAGTACTTC. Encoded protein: CASSPLQGAPYEQYF.

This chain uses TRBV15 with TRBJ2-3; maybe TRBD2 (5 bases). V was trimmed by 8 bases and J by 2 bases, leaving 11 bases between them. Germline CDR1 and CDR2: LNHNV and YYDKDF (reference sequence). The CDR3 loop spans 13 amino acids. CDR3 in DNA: TGTGCCACCCGGGAACCAGCCACAGATACGCAGTATTTT. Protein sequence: CATREPATDTQYF.

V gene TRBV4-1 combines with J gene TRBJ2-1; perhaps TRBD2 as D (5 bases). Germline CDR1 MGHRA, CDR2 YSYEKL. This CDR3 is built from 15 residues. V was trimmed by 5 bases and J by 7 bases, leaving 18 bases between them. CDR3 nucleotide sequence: TGCGCCAGCAGCTCCCACGGGGAGCGGTGGAATGAGCAGTTCTTC. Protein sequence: CASSSHGERWNEQFF.

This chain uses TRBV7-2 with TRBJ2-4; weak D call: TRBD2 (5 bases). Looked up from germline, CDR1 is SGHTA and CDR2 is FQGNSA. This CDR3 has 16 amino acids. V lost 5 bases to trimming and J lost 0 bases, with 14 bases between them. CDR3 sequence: CASSPYAGLAKNIQYF. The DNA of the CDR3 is TGTGCCAGCAGCCCCTACGCGGGTCTAGCCAAAAACATTCAGTACTTC.

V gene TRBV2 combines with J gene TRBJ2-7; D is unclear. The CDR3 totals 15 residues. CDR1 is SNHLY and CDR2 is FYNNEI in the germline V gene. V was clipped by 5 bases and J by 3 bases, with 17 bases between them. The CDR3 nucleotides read TGTGCCAGCAGTTTAACCGGACGTTTGAACTACGAGCAGTACTTC. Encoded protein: CASSLTGRLNYEQYF.

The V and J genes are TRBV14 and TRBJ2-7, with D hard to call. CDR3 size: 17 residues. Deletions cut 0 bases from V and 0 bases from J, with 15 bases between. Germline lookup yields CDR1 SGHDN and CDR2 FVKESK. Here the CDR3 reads CASSQDLRGASSYEQYF. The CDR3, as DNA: TGTGCCAGCAGCCAAGATCTCCGAGGCGCAAGCTCCTACGAGCAGTACTTC.

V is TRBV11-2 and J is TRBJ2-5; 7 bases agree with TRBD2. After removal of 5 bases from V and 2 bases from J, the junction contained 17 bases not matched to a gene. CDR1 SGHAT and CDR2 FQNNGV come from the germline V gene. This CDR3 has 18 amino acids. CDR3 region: CASSRHAWRGSVQETQYF. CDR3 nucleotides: TGTGCCAGCAGCCGCCATGCGTGGCGGGGGTCCGTTCAAGAGACCCAGTACTTC.

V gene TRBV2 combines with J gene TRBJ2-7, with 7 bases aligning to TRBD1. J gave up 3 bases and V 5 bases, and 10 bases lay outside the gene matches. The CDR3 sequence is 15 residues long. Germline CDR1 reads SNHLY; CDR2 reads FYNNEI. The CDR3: CASSLRDRRFYEQYF. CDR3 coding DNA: TGTGCCAGCAGTTTACGGGACAGAAGATTCTACGAGCAGTACTTC.

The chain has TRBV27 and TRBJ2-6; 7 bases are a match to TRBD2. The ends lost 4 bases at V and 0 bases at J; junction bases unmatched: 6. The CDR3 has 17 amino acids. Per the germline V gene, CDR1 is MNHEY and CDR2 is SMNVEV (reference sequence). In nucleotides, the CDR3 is TGTGCCAGCAGTTCACCTGGGGGGGACTCTGGGGCCAACGTCCTGACTTTC. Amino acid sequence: CASSSPGGDSGANVLTF. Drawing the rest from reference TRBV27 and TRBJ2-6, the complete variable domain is EAQVTQNPRYLITVTGKKLTVTCSQNMNHEYMSWYRQDPGLGLRQIYYSMNVEVTDKGDVPEGYKVSRKEKRNFPLILESPSPNQTSLYFCASSSPGGDSGANVLTFGAGSRLTVL.

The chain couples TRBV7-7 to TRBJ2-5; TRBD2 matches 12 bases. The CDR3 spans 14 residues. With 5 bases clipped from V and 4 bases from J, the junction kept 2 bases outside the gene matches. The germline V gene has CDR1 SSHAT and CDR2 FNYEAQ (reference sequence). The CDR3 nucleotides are TGTGCCAGCAGCCCTAGCGGGGGGGCAGAGACCCAGTACTTC. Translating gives CASSPSGGAETQYF.

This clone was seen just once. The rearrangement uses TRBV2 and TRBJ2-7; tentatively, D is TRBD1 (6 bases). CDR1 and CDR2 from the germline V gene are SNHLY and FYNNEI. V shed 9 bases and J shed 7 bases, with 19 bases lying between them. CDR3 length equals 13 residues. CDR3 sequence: CASSSVSGQEQYF. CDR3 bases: TGTGCCAGTAGTAGTGTATCTGGACAGGAGCAGTACTTC.

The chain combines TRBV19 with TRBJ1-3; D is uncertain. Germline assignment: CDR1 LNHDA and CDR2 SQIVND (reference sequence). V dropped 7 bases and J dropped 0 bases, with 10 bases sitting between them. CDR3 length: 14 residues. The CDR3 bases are TGTGCCAGTAAATCCCAGCACTCTGGAAACACCATATATTTT. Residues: CASKSQHSGNTIYF.

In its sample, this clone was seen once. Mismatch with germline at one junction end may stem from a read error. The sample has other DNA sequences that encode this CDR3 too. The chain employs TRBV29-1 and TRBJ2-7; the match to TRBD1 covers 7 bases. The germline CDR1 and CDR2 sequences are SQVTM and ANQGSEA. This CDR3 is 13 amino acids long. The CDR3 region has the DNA TGCAGTGTTGTGGGACAGCCATCCTACGAGCAGTACTTC. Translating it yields CSVVGQPSYEQYF.